This T cell receptor (beta chain) was profiled in a study of OX40 agonist ivuxolimab in advanced cancers. Study at large: Patients received ivuxolimab, an agonistic anti-OX40 (CD134) antibody. Partial responses were achieved by three patients, one with hepatocellular carcinoma and two with cutaneous melanoma.

Study-level results: Low normalized T-cell clonal expansion was also seen in some nonresponders. Both CD4+ and CD8+ T cell populations in blood had undergone clonal expansion by week 6 at 0.1 to 3.0 mg/kg.

Here immunoSEQ multiplex PCR was the method, and the copy in TCRdb shows in-frame clones only, minus some. The sample includes about 69,000 clones, approximately 93% of them seen just once. The CDR3 loop spans 12 amino acids. The J segment lost 7 bases and the V segment lost 5 bases, leaving 4 bases of the junction unmatched. CDR1 and CDR2 (germline): WSHSY, SAAADI. Details on this clone: Antigen unknown.

The V call is TRBV10-2, the J call TRBJ2-7; 8 bases map to TRBD1. The sample in question was CD4+ or CD8+ T cells sorted from blood, obtained in a trial of the OX40 agonist ivuxolimab. The receptor comes from an adult with an advanced solid tumor such as melanoma, head and neck, liver or kidney cancer. The CDR3 region has the DNA TGCGCCAGCAGTCATGACAGGGGAGAGCAGTACTTC. This gives the protein CASSHDRGEQYF.